The T cell receptor (beta chain) described here comes from a study of T cell repertoires in cytomegalovirus infection. Study summary: CMV epitopes in the study were HLA-C-restricted (recently identified) and HLA-B-restricted (well studied).

Regarding the study as a whole: Cumulated frequencies of public TCR beta families served to identify carriers of CMV plus the relevant HLA. The ex vivo response was dominated by HLA-C-restricted CMV-specific TCR beta clonotypes.

Regarding this clonotype: Its antigen is unidentified.

Germline V lookup: CDR1 SGHVS, CDR2 FNYEAQ. V gave up 4 bases and J gave up 7 bases; unmatched junction bases: 6. There are 15 residues in the CDR3. TCRdb reanalysed the reads using MiXCR and keeps one entry per CDR3 protein. The table records roughly 570,000 distinct CDR3 sequences, 40% of them present only once. V gene TRBV7-6 combines with J gene TRBJ2-7, with 14 nucleotides matching TRBD2. The receptor was derived from a human donor in good health (CMV status not recorded). Some clones in this sample may be carry-over from other donors' samples. The material was cultured PBMCs, obtained from culture after CMV antigen stimulation. CDR3 protein: CASSSGLAGEGEQYF. The CDR3 nucleotides are TGTGCCAGCAGCTCGGGACTAGCGGGAGAGGGAGAGCAGTACTTC.